The T cell receptor beta chain described here comes from a study of blood T cell repertoires in COVID-19. Looking at the study overall: Sample material is recorded as cDNA or gDNA derived from T cells, B-cell-depleted T cells, or PBMCs.

In the authors' workflow: Reference gene primers were amplified, and this amplification served to estimate nucleated cell counts. Clones were read by immunoSEQ multiplex PCR, and TCRdb kept only the in-frame ones, dropping some. For V, J and clone size, that table is used; D and trimming come from the DNA. The table includes almost 400,000 clones, roughly 88% detected once. The CDR3 covers 15 residues. Germline lookup yields CDR1 SGDLS and CDR2 YYNGEE. Trimming took 2 bases from V and 2 from J, leaving 12 bases between them. What was sequenced was PBMCs or T cells enriched from blood (not recorded which). The receptor was isolated from a woman in her 30s with acute COVID-19. The chain joins TRBV9 to TRBJ2-3; D not resolved. In DNA form, the CDR3 reads TGTGCCAGCAGCGTCGCTAGTCGAAACACAGATACGCAGTATTTT. This translates into CASSVASRNTDTQYF.